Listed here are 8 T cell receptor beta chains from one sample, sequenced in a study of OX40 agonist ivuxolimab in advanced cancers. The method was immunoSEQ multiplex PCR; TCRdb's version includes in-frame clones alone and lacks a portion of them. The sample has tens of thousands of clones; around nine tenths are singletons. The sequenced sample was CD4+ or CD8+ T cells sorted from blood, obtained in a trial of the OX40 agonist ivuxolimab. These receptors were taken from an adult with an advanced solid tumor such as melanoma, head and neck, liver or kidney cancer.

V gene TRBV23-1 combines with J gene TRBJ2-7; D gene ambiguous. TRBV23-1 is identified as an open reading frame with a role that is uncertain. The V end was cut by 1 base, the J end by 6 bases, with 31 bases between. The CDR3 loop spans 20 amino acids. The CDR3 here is CASSQCGMQAASSFFCEQYF. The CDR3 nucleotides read TGCGCCAGCAGTCAATGTGGTATGCAGGCAGCGTCTAGTTTCTTCTGCGAGCAGTACTTC.

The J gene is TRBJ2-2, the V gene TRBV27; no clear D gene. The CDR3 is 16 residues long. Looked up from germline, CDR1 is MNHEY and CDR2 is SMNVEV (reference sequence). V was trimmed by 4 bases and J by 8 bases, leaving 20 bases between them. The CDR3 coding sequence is TGTGCCAGCAGTTACCTAGACCCCAGCGATGGTGGGGAGCTGTTTTTT. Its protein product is CASSYLDPSDGGELFF.

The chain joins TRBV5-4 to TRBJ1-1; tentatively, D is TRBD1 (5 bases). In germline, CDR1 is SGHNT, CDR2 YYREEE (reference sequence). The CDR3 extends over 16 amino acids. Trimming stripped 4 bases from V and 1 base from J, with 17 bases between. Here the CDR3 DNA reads TGTGCCAGCAGCGTTTCGGGACTCCCAGCGAACACTGAAGCTTTCTTT. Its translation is CASSVSGLPANTEAFF.

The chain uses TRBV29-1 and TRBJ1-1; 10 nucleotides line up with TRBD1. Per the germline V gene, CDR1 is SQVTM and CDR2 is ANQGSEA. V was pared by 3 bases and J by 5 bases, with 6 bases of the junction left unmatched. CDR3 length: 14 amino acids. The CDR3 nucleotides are TGCAGCGTTGACAGACAGGGGGCAGGGACTGAAGCTTTCTTT. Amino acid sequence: CSVDRQGAGTEAFF. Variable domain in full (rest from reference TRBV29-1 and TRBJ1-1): SAVISQKPSRDICQRGTSLTIQCQVDSQVTMMFWYRQQPGQSLTLIATANQGSEATYESGFVIDKFPISRPNLTFSTLTVSNMSPEDSSIYLCSVDRQGAGTEAFFGQGTRLTVV.

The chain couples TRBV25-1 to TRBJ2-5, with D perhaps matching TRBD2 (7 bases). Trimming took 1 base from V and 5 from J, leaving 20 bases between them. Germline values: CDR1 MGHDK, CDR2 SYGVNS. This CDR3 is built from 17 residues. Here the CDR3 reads CASSEWKDPEGGETQYF. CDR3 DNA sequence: TGTGCCAGCAGTGAATGGAAGGACCCGGAGGGGGGGGAGACCCAGTACTTC.

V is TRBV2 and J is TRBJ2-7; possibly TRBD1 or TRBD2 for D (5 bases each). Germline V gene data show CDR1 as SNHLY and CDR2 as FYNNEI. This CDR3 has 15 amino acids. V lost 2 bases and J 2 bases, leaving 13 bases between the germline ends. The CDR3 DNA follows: TGTGCCAGCAGTGAATATGTGGGGGACCCCTACGAGCAGTACTTC. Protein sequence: CASSEYVGDPYEQYF. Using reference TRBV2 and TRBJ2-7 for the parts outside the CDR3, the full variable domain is EPEVTQTPSHQVTQMGQEVILRCVPISNHLYFYWYRQILGQKVEFLVSFYNNEISEKSEIFDDQFSVERPDGSNFTLKIRSTKLEDSAMYFCASSEYVGDPYEQYFGPGTRLTVT.

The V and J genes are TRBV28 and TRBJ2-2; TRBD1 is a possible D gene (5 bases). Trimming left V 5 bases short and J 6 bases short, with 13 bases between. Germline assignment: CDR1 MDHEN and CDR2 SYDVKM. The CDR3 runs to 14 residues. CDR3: CASSLPLGPGELFF. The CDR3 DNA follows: TGTGCCAGCAGTCTTCCACTGGGGCCCGGGGAGCTGTTTTTT.

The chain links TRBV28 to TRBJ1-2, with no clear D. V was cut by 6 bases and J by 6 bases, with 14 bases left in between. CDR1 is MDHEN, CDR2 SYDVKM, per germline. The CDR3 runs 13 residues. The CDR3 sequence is CASRGSQSHGYTF. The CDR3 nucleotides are TGTGCCAGCAGGGGCTCACAGTCTCATGGCTACACCTTC.